This T cell receptor (beta chain) originates from a study of blood T cell repertoires in COVID-19. Between the trimmed V and J ends, which lost 0 bases and 4 bases, there was a span of 12 bases. Germline V lookup: CDR1 SGHNT, CDR2 YENEEA. CDR3 length: 16 amino acids. Sequencing was performed with immunoSEQ multiplex PCR; in TCRdb, only in-frame clones are kept and a portion is missing. The profile shows about 300,000 clones, around 90% of them singletons. This chain connects TRBV11-3 to TRBJ2-2; D possibly corresponds to TRBD2 (5 bases). The TCR originated in a man aged 18 to 35 with active or convalescent COVID-19. Material for sequencing was peripheral blood. The CDR3 loop is CASSLEPGSRTGELFF. The CDR3 DNA is TGTGCCAGCAGCTTAGAACCGGGATCGCGCACCGGGGAGCTGTTTTTT.